A single sample gave rise to the 28 T cell receptor beta chains below, sequenced in a study of blood T cell repertoires in COVID-19. Repertoires were generated with immunoSEQ multiplex PCR, while TCRdb's copy carries only in-frame clones and drops some. This sample has hundreds of thousands of clones, with roughly 88% found just once. Sequencing used PBMCs or T cells enriched from blood (not recorded which). All receptors come from a woman in her late teens or twenties who had been exposed to COVID-19.

The rearrangement uses TRBV5-4 and TRBJ2-7; TRBD1 matches at 7 bases. The ends lost 0 bases at V and 2 bases at J; junction bases unmatched: 5. Germline CDR1 and CDR2: SGHNT and YYREEE (reference sequence). CDR3 length equals 15 residues. CDR3 in amino acids: CASSLAGTVTYEQYF. The CDR3 bases are TGTGCCAGCAGCTTGGCCGGGACAGTAACCTACGAGCAGTACTTC.

The V and J genes are TRBV7-2 and TRBJ2-2; 9 bases are a match to TRBD1. This CDR3 has 15 amino acids. The ends lost 7 bases at V and 6 bases at J; junction bases unmatched: 9. Germline values: CDR1 SGHTA, CDR2 FQGNSA. The CDR3 nucleotides are TGTGCCAGCACCTTCCGGGACAGGGTTTCCGGGGAGCTGTTTTTT. Its translation is CASTFRDRVSGELFF.

V and J are TRBV7-9 and TRBJ2-7; 12 nucleotides align to TRBD2. J was trimmed by 5 bases and V by 1 base; bases with no gene match: 3. CDR3 size: 15 residues. From germline, CDR1 is SEHNR and CDR2 FQNEAQ (reference sequence). The CDR3 DNA is TGTGCCAGCAGCTTAGGACTAGCGGGGGAGAACGAGCAGTACTTC. As protein: CASSLGLAGENEQYF.

The V call is TRBV2, the J call TRBJ1-6; D may be TRBD1 (5 bases). In germline, CDR1 is SNHLY, CDR2 FYNNEI. Deletions cut 5 bases from V and 0 bases from J, with 11 bases between. CDR3 length: 16 amino acids. CDR3 loop: CASSPGLSSYNSPLHF. Here the CDR3 DNA reads TGTGCCAGCAGTCCAGGGTTGAGCTCCTATAATTCACCCCTCCACTTT. Drawing the rest from reference TRBV2 and TRBJ1-6, the complete variable domain is EPEVTQTPSHQVTQMGQEVILRCVPISNHLYFYWYRQILGQKVEFLVSFYNNEISEKSEIFDDQFSVERPDGSNFTLKIRSTKLEDSAMYFCASSPGLSSYNSPLHFGNGTRLTVT.

The chain links TRBV3-1 (or the pseudogene TRBV3-2) to TRBJ1-4; TRBD1 agrees at 7 bases. V gave up 3 bases and J gave up 0 bases; unmatched junction bases: 10. Germline V gene lookup returns CDR1 LGHDT and CDR2 YNNKEL (reference sequence). The CDR3 runs 18 residues. CDR3 bases: TGTGCCAGCAGCCAGACAGGGTTTGTAGCTGCAACTAATGAAAAACTGTTTTTT. Translating it yields CASSQTGFVAATNEKLFF.

The chain couples TRBV18 to TRBJ2-5; 9 bases line up with TRBD2. Looked up from germline, CDR1 is KGHSH and CDR2 is LQKENI. The CDR3 runs to 15 residues. The V and J ends lost 6 bases and 4 bases, in that order; junction bases with no gene match: 9. DNA for the CDR3: TGTGCCAGCTCCTCGCTAGCGGGGCGCGGAGAGACCCAGTACTTC. Its translation: CASSSLAGRGETQYF.

As concerns this clone: Mismatch with germline at one junction end may stem from a read error. V is TRBV7-8 and J is TRBJ2-7, with 10 bases lining up with TRBD2. Germline V CDR1 and CDR2: SGHVS, FQNEAQ. The CDR3 runs 14 residues. Here the CDR3 DNA reads TGTGCCAGCAGCGTAGCGGGGGGCTCCTACGAGCAGTACTTC. Encoded protein: CASSVAGGSYEQYF.

The rearrangement uses TRBV4-3 and TRBJ1-2; tentatively, D is TRBD1 (5 bases). CDR1 and CDR2 (germline): LGHNA, YSLEER. V lost 5 bases and J 5 bases, leaving 24 bases between the germline ends. CDR3 length: 17 residues. CDR3 region: CASSGAGQPGSRYGYTF. For the CDR3, the DNA is TGCGCCAGCAGCGGAGCGGGGCAGCCCGGGAGTCGTTATGGCTACACCTTC.

This clone has just one count. This chain uses TRBV28 with TRBJ1-2; D is undetermined. V lost 7 bases, J lost 4 bases, and 16 bases lay in between. CDR3 length: 14 residues. Germline V gene lookup returns CDR1 MDHEN and CDR2 SYDVKM. CDR3 sequence (DNA): TGTGCCAGCACCATACTTCGAACCCCCTATGGCTACACCTTC. Translation: CASTILRTPYGYTF.

This clone appeared a single time. V is TRBV6-5 and J is TRBJ2-1; 7 nucleotides line up with TRBD1. Trimming cost V 10 bases and J 4 bases; bases outside gene matches: 7. There are 13 residues in the CDR3. The germline CDR1 and CDR2 sequences are MNHEY and SVGAGI. CDR3 nucleotide sequence: TGTGCCACCCATAGACAGGGATACAATGAGCAGTTCTTC. Translation: CATHRQGYNEQFF.

The chain links TRBV20-1 to TRBJ1-4; D not resolved. CDR1 and CDR2 (germline): DFQATT, SNEGSKA (reference sequence). Trimming pared 5 bases from V and 4 bases from J, leaving 5 bases between. This CDR3 region has 11 residues. CDR3 nucleotide sequence: TGCAGTGCTGAGGATAATGAAAAACTGTTTTTT. This translates into CSAEDNEKLFF.

The gene calls are TRBV5-4 and TRBJ1-2; 7 bases are shared with TRBD1. This CDR3 comprises 15 residues. From germline, CDR1 is SGHNT and CDR2 YYREEE (reference sequence). The J segment lost 4 bases and the V segment lost 0 bases, leaving 6 bases of the junction unmatched. The CDR3 DNA sequence: TGTGCCAGCAGCTTGGGACAGGGCCCTTTCTATGGCTACACCTTC. This translates into CASSLGQGPFYGYTF.

The gene calls are TRBV24-1 and TRBJ2-7, with TRBD2 matching over 7 bases. The ends lost 2 bases at V and 4 bases at J; junction bases unmatched: 1. Germline V gene data show CDR1 as KGHDR and CDR2 as SFDVKD. The CDR3 spans 13 residues. Here the CDR3 DNA reads TGTGCCACCAGTGATTGGGGGGGGTACGAGCAGTACTTC. Residues: CATSDWGGYEQYF.

The rearrangement joins TRBV13 to TRBJ2-3; 10 bases line up with TRBD2. The CDR3 runs 17 residues. The germline V gene has CDR1 PRHDT and CDR2 FYEKMQ (reference sequence). The J segment lost 2 bases and the V segment lost 4 bases, leaving 9 bases of the junction unmatched. The CDR3 region has the DNA TGTGCCAGCAGCTCCACAGGGACTAGCGAGAACACAGATACGCAGTATTTT. Translated, it gives CASSSTGTSENTDTQYF.

This chain links TRBV6-5 with TRBJ2-1; 7 nucleotides line up with TRBD2. Germline V lookup: CDR1 MNHEY, CDR2 SVGAGI. J was trimmed by 6 bases and V by 8 bases; bases with no gene match: 13. The CDR3 consists of 15 residues. As DNA, the CDR3 is TGTGCCAGCCGTCCCACGGGAGGCCATTTCAATGAGCAGTTCTTC. Translation gives CASRPTGGHFNEQFF.

CDR3 bases: TGCGCCAGCAGCCCTCTACCGGGACTTCCGCCAGATACGCAGTATTTT. This translates into CASSPLPGLPPDTQYF. The chain couples TRBV4-1 to TRBJ2-3, with D possibly TRBD2 on 6 matching bases. This CDR3 is built from 16 residues. Germline lookup yields CDR1 MGHRA and CDR2 YSYEKL. The germline V and J ends were trimmed by 4 bases and 4 bases, with 18 bases remaining between them.

The chain is built from TRBV28 and TRBJ1-5; D is unclear. This CDR3 contains 14 residues. V was shortened by 7 bases and J by 5 bases, with 15 bases between the two germline ends. Germline V gene lookup returns CDR1 MDHEN and CDR2 SYDVKM. The CDR3 DNA reads as TGTGCCAGCATCTCTGGCCGCGGGGATCAGCCCCAGCATTTT. Amino acid sequence: CASISGRGDQPQHF.

V usage is TRBV7-2 and J usage is TRBJ1-5; no reliable D call. This CDR3 has 14 residues. V dropped 3 bases and J dropped 2 bases, with 8 bases sitting between them. Germline CDR1 SGHTA, CDR2 FQGNSA. The CDR3 here is CASSFSLGNQPQHF. The DNA for the CDR3 is TGTGCCAGCAGCTTCAGTCTGGGCAATCAGCCCCAGCATTTT. Using reference TRBV7-2 and TRBJ1-5 for the parts outside the CDR3, the full variable domain is GAGVSQSPSNKVTEKGKDVELRCDPISGHTALYWYRQSLGQGLEFLIYFQGNSAPDKSGLPSDRFSAERTGGSVSTLTIQRTQQEDSAVYLCASSFSLGNQPQHFGDGTRLSIL.

This chain connects TRBV7-9 to TRBJ1-1; 9 nucleotides agree with TRBD1. The germline V gene encodes CDR1 SEHNR and CDR2 FQNEAQ (reference sequence). The CDR3 is 14 amino acids. The V segment lost 4 bases and the J segment 6 bases; nucleotides outside the gene matches: 6. The CDR3 nucleotides are TGTGCCAGCAGCTGGACAGGGGTGGGCGCTGAAGCTTTCTTT. Amino acids: CASSWTGVGAEAFF.

V and J are TRBV7-8 and TRBJ2-1; perhaps TRBD2 as D (5 bases). The germline gives CDR1 SGHVS, CDR2 FQNEAQ. This CDR3 comprises 17 residues. The V end lost 3 bases, the J end lost 7 bases, and 22 bases lay between the germline ends. As DNA, the CDR3 is TGTGCCAGCAGCTTTTTCTCCTTCTCCTCTCGGGGAAATGAGCAGTTCTTC. It translates to CASSFFSFSSRGNEQFF.

A single count supports this clone. The rearrangement uses TRBV11-2 and TRBJ2-7; 9 nucleotides align to TRBD2. CDR3 size: 16 residues. The ends lost 2 bases at V and 6 bases at J; junction bases unmatched: 11. Germline lookup yields CDR1 SGHAT and CDR2 FQNNGV. CDR3 loop: CASSLNSGGPRGEQYF. The CDR3 nucleotides read TGTGCCAGCAGCTTAAATAGCGGGGGCCCTCGGGGCGAGCAGTACTTC. The variable domain in full, completed from reference TRBV11-2 and TRBJ2-7, reads EAGVAQSPRYKIIEKRQSVAFWCNPISGHATLYWYQQILGQGPKLLIQFQNNGVVDDSQLPKDRFSAERLKGVDSTLKIQPAKLEDSAVYLCASSLNSGGPRGEQYFGPGTRLTVT.

This clone was seen once. CDR3 DNA: TGTGCCAGCAGCAGGGGTCTGAACACTGAAGCTTTCTTT. This translates into CASSRGLNTEAFF. This chain uses TRBV14 with TRBJ1-1, with a possible D match to TRBD1 (5 bases). Germline-derived CDR1 and CDR2 are SGHDN and FVKESK. The V and J ends lost 5 bases and 0 bases respectively, with 7 bases between them. This CDR3 is 13 amino acids long.

V and J are TRBV7-9 and TRBJ2-7; 7 bases agree with TRBD2. Germline V gives CDR1 SEHNR, CDR2 FQNEAQ (reference sequence). The CDR3 sequence is 12 residues long. Unmatched junction bases numbered 3, after V lost 4 bases and J lost 6 bases. The CDR3 DNA sequence: TGTGCCAGCAGCTCCGGGACTACCGAGCAGTACTTC. Amino acid sequence: CASSSGTTEQYF.

This clone was seen only once. This rearrangement joins TRBV9 to TRBJ1-5; 10 nucleotides match TRBD1. CDR1 and CDR2 (germline): SGDLS, YYNGEE. CDR3 size: 15 residues. The J segment lost 6 bases and the V segment lost 4 bases, leaving 7 bases of the junction unmatched. CDR3 loop: CASSQGTGEGQPQHF. CDR3 coding DNA: TGTGCCAGCAGCCAAGGGACAGGGGAGGGTCAGCCCCAGCATTTT.

The V call is TRBV6-5, the J call TRBJ1-1; 7 bases fit TRBD1. CDR1 MNHEY and CDR2 SVGAGI come from the germline V gene. J lost 6 bases, V lost 3 bases, and 7 bases had no gene match. The CDR3 consists of 14 residues. CDR3 residues: CASSYEGGRAEAFF. The CDR3 DNA reads TGTGCCAGCAGTTATGAAGGGGGCAGGGCTGAAGCTTTCTTT.

V gene TRBV7-8 combines with J gene TRBJ2-7; 9 nucleotides agree with TRBD1. The junction had 9 bases not matched to a gene; V was cut back by 1 base and J by 5 bases. The germline V gene has CDR1 SGHVS and CDR2 FQNEAQ. CDR3 length: 16 amino acids. The CDR3: CASSLGWLGQGHEQYF. The CDR3 DNA is TGTGCCAGCAGCTTAGGCTGGTTGGGACAGGGCCACGAGCAGTACTTC.

The chain recombines TRBV7-9 with TRBJ2-7; 11 bases are a match to TRBD1. The CDR3 has 17 amino acids. The trim removed 5 bases at V and 4 bases at J, leaving 13 bases unmatched. Germline CDR1 and CDR2: SEHNR and FQNEAQ (reference sequence). CDR3 bases: TGTGCCAGCAGCCCACGGGACAGGGGGACAGATACTTACGAGCAGTACTTC. The encoded protein is CASSPRDRGTDTYEQYF.

This chain connects TRBV3-1 (or the pseudogene TRBV3-2) to TRBJ1-2; 9 bases align to TRBD1. The CDR3 loop spans 17 amino acids. CDR1 is LGHDT, CDR2 YNNKEL, per germline (reference sequence). Trimming removed 4 bases from V and 2 bases from J; junction bases left unmatched: 11. The CDR3 reads CASSRDGTGWANYGYTF. The CDR3 bases are TGTGCCAGCAGCCGAGACGGGACAGGGTGGGCGAACTATGGCTACACCTTC.